A selection of T cell receptor beta chains follows, all from one sample in a study of patients and donors after allogeneic stem cell transplantation. TCRdb reprocessed the RT-PCR reads via MiXCR and lists one record per CDR3 protein. The table lists about 400,000 distinct CDR3 sequences, approximately 16% of them singletons. The sequenced sample was blood, either unsorted or a sorted T cell fraction (not recorded which). The receptor source for this set is a human donor who was either an allogeneic HSCT recipient or a stem cell or donor lymphocyte infusion donor (not recorded which). It is not recorded whose cells these are; they may come from a transplant donor. CDR3s include the opening cysteine and the closing phenylalanine or tryptophan. The D gene is left open where the match is weak. Not all rows give a size; the values are once, few, many and, for expanded clones, a class.

clone_size d_call j_call v_call cdr3_nt cdr3_aa
. . TRBJ2-1 TRBV10-3 TGTGCCATCAGTGAGTCGGCAGGCTACAATGAGCAGTTCTTC CAISESAGYNEQFF
few . TRBJ1-1 TRBV6-2/TRBV6-3 TGTGCCAGCAGTACTCCGGGACAAAGGAAGAACACTGAAGCTTTCTTT CASSTPGQRKNTEAFF
few . TRBJ1-5 TRBV20-1 TGCAGTGCTAGAATGGGCTCTAATAGCAATCAGCCCCAGCATTTT CSARMGSNSNQPQHF
many . TRBJ2-7 TRBV6-1 TGTGCCAGCAGTGCAACCTGGGGGGCTTTCCCATACGAGCAGTACTTC CASSATWGAFPYEQYF
few . TRBJ2-7 TRBV12-3/TRBV12-4 TGTGCCAGCAGTTTATATAAGGGCGGGATCCCCGGGGCCTACGAGCAGTACTTC CASSLYKGGIPGAYEQYF
. . TRBJ2-7 TRBV29-1 TGCAGCGCGACACTTTCCTACGAGCAGTACTTC CSATLSYEQYF
. . TRBJ2-1 TRBV12-3/TRBV12-4 TGTGCCAGCAGAAGGTACTCAGCGGGCCACAATGAGCAGTTCTTC CASRRYSAGHNEQFF
few . TRBJ2-1 TRBV15 TGTGCCACCAGCAGAGATGGGGGACTGAGGTACGATGAGCAGTTCTTC CATSRDGGLRYDEQFF
few TRBD2 TRBJ2-7 TRBV27 TGTGCCAGCAGGAGGTGGGAAGCGGGGTACTACGAGCAGTACTTC CASRRWEAGYYEQYF
few TRBD2 TRBJ2-2 TRBV6-2/TRBV6-3 TGTGCCAGCAACCCGGGCACGTCGCGGGGGGTTAGGACCGGGGAGCTGTTTTTT CASNPGTSRGVRTGELFF
. . TRBJ2-7 TRBV7-8 TGTGCCAGCCTTGCCGGTCCTAAGTTATCCTACGAGCAGTACTTC CASLAGPKLSYEQYF
. . TRBJ1-2 TRBV7-2 TGTGCCAGCAGCTTGAGGGACTTCTATGGCTACACCTTC CASSLRDFYGYTF
few . TRBJ2-7 TRBV3-1 TGTGCCAGCAGCCAAGATAGCAAAATTTTCGAGCAGTACTTC CASSQDSKIFEQYF
. . TRBJ2-4 TRBV11-3 TGTGCCAGCAGCTTAGTTGGGATGGGGAACATTCAGTACTTC CASSLVGMGNIQYF
. . TRBJ2-1 TRBV20-1 TGCAGTGCTGATGGGAATGAGCAGTTCTTC CSADGNEQFF
. TRBD2 TRBJ2-2 TRBV15 TGTGCCACCAGCGGGCGGGGGGCGGGGACCGGGGAGCTGTTTTTT CATSGRGAGTGELFF
few TRBD2 TRBJ2-1 TRBV5-1 TGCGCCAGCAGCTTGAGACTAGCGGGAGGTCAGAACAATGAGCAGTTCTTC CASSLRLAGGQNNEQFF
few . TRBJ2-1 TRBV4-3 TGCGCCAGCAGCCCAAGCCAGGGGAACAATGAGCAGTTCTTC CASSPSQGNNEQFF
few . TRBJ1-2 TRBV29-1 TGCAGCGTTGAAGGGCAGCTAGGGCATGGCTACACCTTC CSVEGQLGHGYTF
. TRBD2 TRBJ2-5 TRBV4-2 TGTGCCAGCAGCCAAGGGTCACTAGCGGGGGTAGAGGAGACCCAGTACTTC CASSQGSLAGVEETQYF
few . TRBJ1-2 TRBV29-1 TGCAGCGTTGAGTGGACAGACTATGGCTACACCTTC CSVEWTDYGYTF
few . TRBJ1-1 TRBV5-1 TGCGCCAGCAGCTTGTTACCTGTAGGGGCGGTTGGTGCCACTGAAGCTTTCTTT CASSLLPVGAVGATEAFF
. . TRBJ2-2 TRBV19 TGTGCCAGTAGTATAGTTGGCCCCCACGGGGAGCTGTTTTTT CASSIVGPHGELFF
few . TRBJ2-3 TRBV2 TGTGCCAGCAGTGACTCCAGGGGAAGCACAGATACGCAGTATTTT CASSDSRGSTDTQYF
. . TRBJ2-1 TRBV3-1 TGTGCCAGCAGCCAGTTACAGGGAGTTGAGCAGTTCTTC CASSQLQGVEQFF
. . TRBJ1-1 TRBV5-1 TGCGCCAGCAGCTTGGAGCCCGCATGGGACACTGAAGCTTTCTTT CASSLEPAWDTEAFF
few . TRBJ2-2 TRBV7-3 TGTGCCAGCAGCCGCCAGGGTCTCACCGGGGAGCTGTTTTTT CASSRQGLTGELFF
few . TRBJ2-3 TRBV15 TGTGCCACCAGCAGAGAGGGGGCAGATACGCAGTATTTT CATSREGADTQYF
. . TRBJ2-2 TRBV15 TGTGCCACCAGCAGACAGGGGCCCCCGAACACCGGGGAGCTGTTTTTT CATSRQGPPNTGELFF
many TRBD1 TRBJ1-1 TRBV5-1 TGCGCCAGCAGCTTCTCCGGGACAGGGGACACTGAAGCTTTCTTT CASSFSGTGDTEAFF
many TRBD1 TRBJ2-2 TRBV4-2 TGTGCCAGCAGCCACCCTGGACAGGGGGCGGGCACCGGGGAGCTGTTTTTT CASSHPGQGAGTGELFF
. TRBD1 TRBJ1-4 TRBV20-1 TGCAGTGCCCCGGGACAGACTAATGAAAAACTGTTTTTT CSAPGQTNEKLFF
many . TRBJ2-7 TRBV7-9 TGCGCCAGCAGCTTGGCGGGCGGTGAGCAGTACTTC CASSLAGGEQYF
few . TRBJ2-1 TRBV7-2 TGTGCCAGCATCCTATCACAGGGACGTAATGAGCAGTTCTTC CASILSQGRNEQFF
. TRBD1 TRBJ2-5 TRBV15 TGTGCCACCAGCAGAATGACAGGGTTACGTCAAGAGACCCAGTACTTC CATSRMTGLRQETQYF
few TRBD1 TRBJ2-7 TRBV6-1 TGTGCCAGCAGCAAGGGACAGAGCTTTTACGAGCAGTACTTC CASSKGQSFYEQYF
few . TRBJ2-3 TRBV5-1 TGCGCCAGCAGCCCGTTTAGACCGGCGGGAGATACGCAGTATTTT CASSPFRPAGDTQYF
. TRBD2 TRBJ2-1 TRBV20-1 TGCAGTGCTAGAGATTACGCAGGTAGCGGGAGGAAGAATGAGCAGTTCTTC CSARDYAGSGRKNEQFF
few TRBD2 TRBJ2-3 TRBV20-1 TGCAGTGCCCAAGAGGTACTAGCGGGGGGCCATACCAATACGCAGTATTTT CSAQEVLAGGHTNTQYF
. TRBD1 TRBJ1-2 TRBV4-1 TGCGCCAGCAGCCAAGATACAGGGGACCATGGCTACACCTTC CASSQDTGDHGYTF
many . TRBJ1-2 TRBV12-3/TRBV12-4 TGTGCCAGCAGTCCTCCCGGACCCTATGGCTACACCTTC CASSPPGPYGYTF
. . TRBJ2-1 TRBV27 TGTGCCAGCAGTCAGGCGGGGAGCTACAATGAGCAGTTCTTC CASSQAGSYNEQFF
. . TRBJ2-5 TRBV7-7 TGTGCTAGCGCCCGAGGGGGGCAAGAGACCCAGTACTTC CASARGGQETQYF
many . TRBJ1-1 TRBV12-3/TRBV12-4 TGTGCCAGCAGACCAGAAGGGTTGCCTGAAGCTTTCTTT CASRPEGLPEAFF
. TRBD1 TRBJ2-2 TRBV7-7 TGTGCTAGCAGCCCAATGGGACAGTCGAACACCGGGGAGCTGTTTTTT CASSPMGQSNTGELFF
. TRBD2 TRBJ2-5 TRBV12-3/TRBV12-4 TGTGCCAGCAGCACTGGCCAGAAGCGGGGTGGAGAGACCCAGTACTTC CASSTGQKRGGETQYF
many . TRBJ2-3 TRBV5-8 TGTGCCAGCAGCTTAATCGGGGGTACGCAGTATTTT CASSLIGGTQYF
. TRBD1 TRBJ1-3 TRBV30 TGTGCCTGGAGCAGGACAGGGAGCTCTGGAAACACCATATATTTT CAWSRTGSSGNTIYF
many . TRBJ1-2 TRBV9 TGTGCCAGTTCGAGGGACATCACCATCGGGGGCTACACCTTC CASSRDITIGGYTF
. . TRBJ1-2 TRBV6-5 TGTGCCAGCAGTTACTCGATTCAGGGGTTGGATGGCTACACCTTC CASSYSIQGLDGYTF
. TRBD1 TRBJ2-1 TRBV28 TGTGCCAGCAGTTCCCGGGACAGGGGAGACAATGAGCAGTTCTTC CASSSRDRGDNEQFF
many . TRBJ1-2 TRBV12-3/TRBV12-4 TGTGCCAGCAGTTTTGGCGACCTAAACAGGGACGGGGCTGGTAACTATGGCTACACCTTC CASSFGDLNRDGAGNYGYTF
few TRBD1 TRBJ2-7 TRBV6-2/TRBV6-3 TGTGCCAGCAGTTACTCGAGCCGGGACAGCTCCTACGAGCAGTACTTC CASSYSSRDSSYEQYF